This T cell receptor beta chain was recorded in a study of immune evolution from preneoplasia to lung adenocarcinoma. The CDR3 length is 16 residues. J gave up 3 bases and V 0 bases, and 0 bases lay outside the gene matches. The germline V gene has CDR1 ENHRY and CDR2 SYGVKD. Here immunoSEQ multiplex PCR was the method, and the copy in TCRdb shows in-frame clones only, minus some. The data show under 9,000 clones, with around 75% seen just once and roughly 8.3% held by the top ten. This clonotype originated in a person aged 65 to 79 with lung adenocarcinoma. The sequencing sample was made of FFPE minimally invasive lung adenocarcinoma tissue. This chain connects TRBV10-3 to TRBJ2-1, with 12 bases matching TRBD2. The CDR3: CAISESTSGSYNEQFF. CDR3 bases: TGTGCCATCAGTGAGTCGACTAGCGGGAGCTACAATGAGCAGTTCTTC.